The sequence of this T cell receptor beta chain was determined in a study of cytomegalovirus exposure and HLA in healthy donors. The wider study: As released early, the data held roughly 85 million unique TCRs from HLA-typed donors. Around 83% of 300 to 450 genotyped donors fell in the Caucasian-associated ancestry cluster.

Overall study findings and caveats: In an earlier analysis, productive rearrangement rates for most beta V segments clustered near 87% or 30%.

There are 14 residues in the CDR3. The germline V and J ends were trimmed by 2 bases and 2 bases, with 7 bases remaining between them. Germline values: CDR1 LGHNA, CDR2 YNFKEQ. In the case of this clone: Its antigen is not known.

PCR amplification relied on 60 Vbeta primers (plus 13 Jbeta primers). Clones were sequenced by immunoSEQ multiplex PCR, and TCRdb holds only the in-frame ones, with some missing. The sample has 150,000 or so clones, around 82% seen once. The chain has TRBV4-2 and TRBJ1-3; tentative D call: TRBD1 (6 bases). The sample taken for sequencing was PBMCs. The receptor was derived from a woman aged 45-65 years in good health and CMV-seropositive. The CDR3 loop reads CASSQQGPGNTIYF. The CDR3 nucleotides read TGTGCCAGCAGCCAACAGGGGCCTGGAAACACCATATATTTT.